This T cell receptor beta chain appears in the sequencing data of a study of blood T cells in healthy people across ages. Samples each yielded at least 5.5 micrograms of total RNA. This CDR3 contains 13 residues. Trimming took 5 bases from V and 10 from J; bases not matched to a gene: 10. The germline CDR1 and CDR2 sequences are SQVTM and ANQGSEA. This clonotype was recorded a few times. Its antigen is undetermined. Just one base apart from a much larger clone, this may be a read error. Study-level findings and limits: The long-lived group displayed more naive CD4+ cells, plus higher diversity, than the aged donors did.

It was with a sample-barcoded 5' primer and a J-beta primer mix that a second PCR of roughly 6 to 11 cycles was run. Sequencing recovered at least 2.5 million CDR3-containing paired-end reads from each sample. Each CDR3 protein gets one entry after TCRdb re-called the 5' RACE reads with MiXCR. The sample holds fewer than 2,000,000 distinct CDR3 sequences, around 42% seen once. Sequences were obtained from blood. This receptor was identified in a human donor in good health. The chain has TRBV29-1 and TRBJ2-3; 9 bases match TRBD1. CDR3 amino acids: CSVPGTGRKAQYF. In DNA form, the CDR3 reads TGCAGCGTTCCCGGGACAGGGAGAAAGGCGCAGTATTTT.